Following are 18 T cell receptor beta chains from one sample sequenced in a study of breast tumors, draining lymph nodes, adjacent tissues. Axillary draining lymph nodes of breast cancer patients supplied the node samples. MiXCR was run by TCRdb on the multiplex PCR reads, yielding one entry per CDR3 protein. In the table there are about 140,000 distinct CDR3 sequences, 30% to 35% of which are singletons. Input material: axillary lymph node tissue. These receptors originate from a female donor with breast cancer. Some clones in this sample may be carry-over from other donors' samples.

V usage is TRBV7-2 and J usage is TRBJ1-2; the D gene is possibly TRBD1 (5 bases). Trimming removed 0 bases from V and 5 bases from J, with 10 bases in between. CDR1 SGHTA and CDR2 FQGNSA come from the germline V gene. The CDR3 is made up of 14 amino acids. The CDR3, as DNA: TGTGCCAGCAGCTTAGCGGAGGGGTGGTATGGCTACACCTTC. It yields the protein CASSLAEGWYGYTF.

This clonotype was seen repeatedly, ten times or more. CDR3 bases: TGTGCCAGCAGTTACTCAGGGGGCTATGGCTACACCTTC. Its protein is CASSYSGGYGYTF. The chain is built from TRBV6-5 and TRBJ1-2, with D maybe TRBD1 (6 bases). The germline V gene has CDR1 MNHEY and CDR2 SVGAGI. Trimming left V 0 bases short and J 4 bases short, with 6 bases between. This CDR3 has 13 amino acids.

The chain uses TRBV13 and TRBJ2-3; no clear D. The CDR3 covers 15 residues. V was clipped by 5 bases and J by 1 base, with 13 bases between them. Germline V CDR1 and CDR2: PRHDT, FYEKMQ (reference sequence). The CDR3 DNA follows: TGTGCCAGCAGCCGGCACTTTACTGGCACAGATACGCAGTATTTT. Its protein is CASSRHFTGTDTQYF.

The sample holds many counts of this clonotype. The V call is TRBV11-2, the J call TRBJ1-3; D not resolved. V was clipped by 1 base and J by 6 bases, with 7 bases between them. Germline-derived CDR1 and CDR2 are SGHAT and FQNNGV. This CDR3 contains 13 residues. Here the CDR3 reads CASSLVRANTIYF. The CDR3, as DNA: TGTGCCAGCAGCTTAGTACGGGCAAACACCATATATTTT. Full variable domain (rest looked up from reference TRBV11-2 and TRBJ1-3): EAGVAQSPRYKIIEKRQSVAFWCNPISGHATLYWYQQILGQGPKLLIQFQNNGVVDDSQLPKDRFSAERLKGVDSTLKIQPAKLEDSAVYLCASSLVRANTIYFGEGSWLTVV.

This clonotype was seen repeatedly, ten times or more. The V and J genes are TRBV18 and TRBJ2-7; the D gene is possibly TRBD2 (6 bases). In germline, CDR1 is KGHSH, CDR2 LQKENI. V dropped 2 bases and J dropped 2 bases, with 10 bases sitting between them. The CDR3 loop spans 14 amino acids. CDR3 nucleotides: TGTGCCAGCTCACCAGGCGGGGCTACCTACGAGCAGTACGTC. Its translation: CASSPGGATYEQYV.

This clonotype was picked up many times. The CDR3 nucleotides read TGCGCCAGCAGCCAACAGGACAGCGTATGGGGGGGCTACACCTTC. It specifies CASSQQDSVWGGYTF. The J gene is TRBJ1-2, the V gene TRBV4-1, with a tentative D call TRBD1 (6 bases). Germline V gene data show CDR1 as MGHRA and CDR2 as YSYEKL. This CDR3 has 15 amino acids. Trimming removed 2 bases at V and 8 bases at J, with 18 bases between.

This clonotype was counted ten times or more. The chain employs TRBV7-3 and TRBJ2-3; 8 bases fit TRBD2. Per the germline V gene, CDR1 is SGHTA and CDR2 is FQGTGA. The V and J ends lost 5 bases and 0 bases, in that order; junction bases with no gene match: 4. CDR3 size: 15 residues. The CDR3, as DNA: TGTGCCAGCAGCCCCAGCGGGGGTAGCACAGATACGCAGTATTTT. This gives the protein CASSPSGGSTDTQYF.

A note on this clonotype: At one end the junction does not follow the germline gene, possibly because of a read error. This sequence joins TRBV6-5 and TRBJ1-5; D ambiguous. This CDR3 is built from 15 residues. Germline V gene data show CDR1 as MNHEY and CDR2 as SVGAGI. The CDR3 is CASSHSIQFNQLQHF. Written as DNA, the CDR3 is TGTGCCAGCAGTCACTCGATCCAGTTCAATCAGCTCCAGCATTTT.

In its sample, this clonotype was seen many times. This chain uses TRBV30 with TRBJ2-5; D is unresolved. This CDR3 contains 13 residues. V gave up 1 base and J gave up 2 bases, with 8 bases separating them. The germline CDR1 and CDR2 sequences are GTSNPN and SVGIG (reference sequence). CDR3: CAWSGVRQETQYF. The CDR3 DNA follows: TGTGCCTGGAGTGGGGTCAGACAAGAGACCCAGTACTTC.

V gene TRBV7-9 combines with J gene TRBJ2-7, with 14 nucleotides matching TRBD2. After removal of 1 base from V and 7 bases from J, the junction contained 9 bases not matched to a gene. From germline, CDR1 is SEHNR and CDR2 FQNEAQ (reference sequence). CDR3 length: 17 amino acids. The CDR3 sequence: CASSLDSGLAGGHEQYV. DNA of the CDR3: TGTGCCAGCAGCTTAGATTCCGGACTAGCGGGGGGCCATGAGCAGTACGTC.

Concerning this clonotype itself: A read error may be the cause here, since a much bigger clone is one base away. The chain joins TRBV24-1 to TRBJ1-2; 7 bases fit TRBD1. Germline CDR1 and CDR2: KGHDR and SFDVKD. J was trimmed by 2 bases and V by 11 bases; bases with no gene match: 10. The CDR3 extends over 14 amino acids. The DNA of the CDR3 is TGTGCCAACAGGGCAGACAGGGAGAACTATGGCTACACCTTC. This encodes CANRADRENYGYTF.

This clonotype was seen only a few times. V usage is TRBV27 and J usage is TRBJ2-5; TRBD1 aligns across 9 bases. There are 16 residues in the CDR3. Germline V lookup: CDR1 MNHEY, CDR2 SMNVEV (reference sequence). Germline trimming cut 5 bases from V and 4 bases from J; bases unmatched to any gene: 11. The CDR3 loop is CASSPGQGTFPETQYF. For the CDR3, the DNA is TGTGCCAGCAGTCCCGGACAGGGGACCTTCCCAGAGACCCAGTACTTC.

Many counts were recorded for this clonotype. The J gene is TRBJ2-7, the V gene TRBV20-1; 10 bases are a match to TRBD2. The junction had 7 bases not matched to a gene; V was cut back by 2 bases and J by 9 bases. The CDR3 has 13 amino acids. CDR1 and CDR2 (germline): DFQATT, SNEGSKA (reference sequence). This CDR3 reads CSARLAGALGQYF. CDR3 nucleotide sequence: TGCAGTGCTAGACTAGCGGGGGCCCTGGGGCAGTACTTC.

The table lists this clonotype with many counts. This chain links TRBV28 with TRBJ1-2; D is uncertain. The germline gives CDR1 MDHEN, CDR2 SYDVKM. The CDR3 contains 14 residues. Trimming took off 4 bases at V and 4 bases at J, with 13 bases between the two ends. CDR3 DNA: TGTGCCAGCAGTTCCCAGCCTCCTAGCTATGGCTACACCTTC. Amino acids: CASSSQPPSYGYTF.

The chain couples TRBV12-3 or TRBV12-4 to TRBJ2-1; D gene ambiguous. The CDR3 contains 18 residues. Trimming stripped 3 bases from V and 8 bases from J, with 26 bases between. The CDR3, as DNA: TGTGCCAGCAGTTTCGCGCCTTGGCCTCCTAAGGTCGGTGATGAGCAGTTCTTC. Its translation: CASSFAPWPPKVGDEQFF.

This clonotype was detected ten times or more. CDR3 amino acids: CSVSGYYGYTF. In nucleotides, the CDR3 is TGCAGCGTCTCAGGGTACTATGGCTACACCTTC. The chain uses TRBV29-1 and TRBJ1-2, with D tentatively TRBD1 (5 bases). The CDR3 covers 11 residues. V lost 6 bases to trimming and J lost 3 bases, with 8 bases between them. The germline gives CDR1 SQVTM, CDR2 ANQGSEA.

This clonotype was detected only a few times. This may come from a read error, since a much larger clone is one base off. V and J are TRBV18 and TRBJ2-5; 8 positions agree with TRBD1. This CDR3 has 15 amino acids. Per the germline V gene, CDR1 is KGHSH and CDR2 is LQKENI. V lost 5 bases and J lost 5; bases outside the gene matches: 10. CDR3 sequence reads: CASSVGQGPRETQYF. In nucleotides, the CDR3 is TGTGCCAGCTCAGTCGGACAGGGCCCCCGGGAGACCCAGTACTTC. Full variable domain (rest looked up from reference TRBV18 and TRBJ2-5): NAGVMQNPRHLVRRRGQEARLRCSPMKGHSHVYWYRQLPEEGLKFMVYLQKENIIDESGMPKERFSAEFPKEGPSILRIQQVVRGDSAAYFCASSVGQGPRETQYFGPGTRLLVL.

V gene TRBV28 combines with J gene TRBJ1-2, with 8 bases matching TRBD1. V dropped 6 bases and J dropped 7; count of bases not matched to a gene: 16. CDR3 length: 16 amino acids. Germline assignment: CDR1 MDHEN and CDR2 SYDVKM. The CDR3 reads CASRMVLEDRVGGYTF. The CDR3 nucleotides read TGTGCCAGCAGGATGGTCCTAGAGGACAGGGTTGGTGGCTACACCTTC.